The next 22 T cell receptor beta chains were all read from a single sample in a study of blood T cell repertoires in COVID-19. The data were produced by immunoSEQ multiplex PCR, yet TCRdb's version contains in-frame clones alone and is incomplete. There are approximately 250,000 clones in the sample; around 84% occur only once, and roughly 1.4% lies in the top ten. The specimen sequenced was peripheral blood. The source of these receptors is a woman aged 40-49 years who had recovered from COVID-19.

The chain carries TRBV6-5 and TRBJ1-1; D unclear. Germline V CDR1 and CDR2: MNHEY, SVGAGI. The V and J ends lost 8 bases and 3 bases respectively, with 13 bases between them. The CDR3 totals 13 residues. The CDR3 DNA follows: TGTGCCAGCGGGATGGCGGAGGACACTGAAGCTTTCTTT. It encodes CASGMAEDTEAFF.

The chain couples TRBV13 to TRBJ2-2, with D perhaps matching TRBD2 (5 bases). Germline lookup yields CDR1 PRHDT and CDR2 FYEKMQ (reference sequence). Trimming shortened V by 0 bases and J by 4 bases, and 9 bases separated the two germline ends. The length of the CDR3 is 15 residues. The CDR3 DNA sequence: TGTGCCAGCAGCTTAGGAGAGGGCCGCACCGGGGAGCTGTTTTTT. Encoded protein: CASSLGEGRTGELFF.

Only one count was recorded for this clone. The CDR3 here is CASNLGTGVGEQYF. CDR3 nucleotide sequence: TGTGCCAGCAACTTGGGGACAGGGGTTGGGGAGCAGTACTTC. This chain connects TRBV2 to TRBJ2-7; 10 bases agree with TRBD1. The CDR3 covers 14 residues. Per the germline V gene, CDR1 is SNHLY and CDR2 is FYNNEI. The V gene end was trimmed by 7 bases and the J gene end by 7 bases; junction bases not matched to a gene: 10.

The chain links TRBV5-8 to TRBJ1-2; D remains ambiguous. The germline gives CDR1 SGHTS, CDR2 YDEGEE. V lost 0 bases, J lost 2 bases, and 8 bases lay in between. The CDR3 contains 14 residues. The CDR3 nucleotides are TGTGCCAGCAGCTTGGGCACAGTCAACTATGGCTACACCTTC. Its translation: CASSLGTVNYGYTF.

The chain uses TRBV10-3 and TRBJ1-2, with D possibly matching TRBD1 (5 bases). Germline V CDR1 and CDR2: ENHRY, SYGVKD. V was trimmed by 8 bases and J by 7 bases, leaving 11 bases between them. The CDR3 totals 11 residues. CDR3 in DNA: TGTGCCATCGGGCGACAGTTTGGCTACACCTTC. The encoded protein is CAIGRQFGYTF.

The rearrangement uses TRBV27 and TRBJ1-3; 10 positions agree with TRBD1. Germline assignment: CDR1 MNHEY and CDR2 SMNVEV (reference sequence). CDR3 length: 17 amino acids. The ends lost 6 bases at V and 0 bases at J; junction bases unmatched: 8. Here the CDR3 reads CASSRDRGLSSGNTIYF. CDR3 DNA: TGTGCCAGCAGCCGAGACAGGGGGCTTAGCTCTGGAAACACCATATATTTT.

The chain carries TRBV2 and TRBJ2-7, with D tentatively TRBD2 (6 bases). CDR3 size: 13 residues. Germline V lookup: CDR1 SNHLY, CDR2 FYNNEI. V dropped 3 bases and J dropped 4 bases, with 10 bases sitting between them. The CDR3 protein is CASSDPGGYEQYF. Written as DNA, the CDR3 is TGTGCCAGCAGTGACCCAGGAGGGTACGAGCAGTACTTC.

The rearrangement joins TRBV15 to TRBJ1-5, with D tentatively TRBD1 (6 bases). Germline assignment: CDR1 LNHNV and CDR2 YYDKDF (reference sequence). The germline V and J ends were trimmed by 3 bases and 4 bases, with 10 bases remaining between them. The CDR3 contains 14 residues. CDR3 protein: CATSSPGDNQPQHF. CDR3 bases: TGTGCCACCAGCAGCCCAGGGGATAATCAGCCCCAGCATTTT.

CDR3 sequence reads: CASSQEDSSPLHF. The CDR3 region has the DNA TGTGCCAGCAGCCAAGAGGACAGCTCACCCCTCCACTTT. The rearrangement uses TRBV3-1 (or the pseudogene TRBV3-2) and TRBJ1-6, with D perhaps matching TRBD1 (6 bases). The CDR3 has 13 residues. Germline CDR1 LGHDT, CDR2 YNNKEL (reference sequence). V lost 0 bases to trimming and J lost 10 bases, with 7 bases between them.

The chain couples TRBV5-5 to TRBJ1-4; the D is unclear. Germline assignment: CDR1 SGHKS and CDR2 YYEKEE (reference sequence). V lost 0 bases and J 4 bases, leaving 4 bases between the germline ends. There are 13 residues in the CDR3. CDR3 in amino acids: CASSLAGNEKLFF. The CDR3 DNA sequence: TGTGCCAGCAGCTTGGCCGGTAATGAAAAACTGTTTTTT. The full variable domain, completed using reference TRBV5-5 and TRBJ1-4, is DAGVTQSPTHLIKTRGQQVTLRCSPISGHKSVSWYQQVLGQGPQFIFQYYEKEERGRGNFPDRFSARQFPNYSSELNVNALLLGDSALYLCASSLAGNEKLFFGSGTQLSVL.

The chain recombines TRBV9 with TRBJ1-6; possibly TRBD1 for D (5 bases). V was pared by 4 bases and J by 6 bases, with 20 bases between. Per germline, CDR1 SGDLS and CDR2 YYNGEE. The CDR3 spans 17 residues. CDR3 sequence reads: CASSLSQEYSINSPLHF. The CDR3 nucleotides are TGTGCCAGCAGCTTATCACAGGAATATTCAATTAATTCACCCCTCCACTTT.

The J gene is TRBJ2-3, the V gene TRBV28; 8 positions match TRBD2. Germline CDR1 and CDR2: MDHEN and SYDVKM. The CDR3 is 19 residues long. J lost 2 bases, V lost 4 bases, and 17 bases had no gene match. CDR3 loop: CASSSTGTSWGIVTDTQYF. CDR3 nucleotide sequence: TGTGCCAGCAGTTCCACCGGGACTAGTTGGGGAATCGTCACAGATACGCAGTATTTT. Looking up the rest from reference TRBV28 and TRBJ2-3 gives the full variable domain: DVKVTQSSRYLVKRTGEKVFLECVQDMDHENMFWYRQDPGLGLRLIYFSYDVKMKEKGDIPEGYSVSREKKERFSLILESASTNQTSMYLCASSSTGTSWGIVTDTQYFGPGTRLTVL.

This clone was detected once. CDR3 sequence: CASSTPQRNTEAFF. Written as DNA, the CDR3 is TGTGCCAGCAGCACTCCCCAGCGGAACACTGAAGCTTTCTTT. The genes are TRBV28 and TRBJ1-1; D gene unclear. The germline gives CDR1 MDHEN, CDR2 SYDVKM. Trimming took 6 bases from V and 1 from J, leaving 12 bases between them. This CDR3 contains 14 residues.

V gene TRBV7-9 combines with J gene TRBJ2-7; 8 positions agree with TRBD1. The trim removed 4 bases at V and 3 bases at J, leaving 5 bases unmatched. The CDR3 loop spans 14 amino acids. CDR1 and CDR2 (germline): SEHNR, FQNEAQ (reference sequence). The CDR3 sequence is CASSSDRGLYEQYF. The CDR3 DNA sequence: TGTGCCAGCAGCTCAGACAGGGGTCTCTACGAGCAGTACTTC.

The chain combines TRBV6-6 with TRBJ2-1; maybe TRBD1 (5 bases). The V and J ends lost 6 bases and 8 bases respectively, with 20 bases between them. Germline V gene lookup returns CDR1 MNHNY and CDR2 SVGAGI (reference sequence). The CDR3 consists of 15 residues. CDR3 sequence reads: CASRNTGVGSDEQFF. The CDR3 nucleotides are TGTGCCAGCAGAAACACAGGTGTGGGGTCGGATGAGCAGTTCTTC.

The chain employs TRBV4-3 and TRBJ1-1, with TRBD1 matching 8 bases. This CDR3 has 15 amino acids. CDR1 and CDR2 (germline): LGHNA, YSLEER. With V trimmed by 2 bases and J by 6 bases, 8 bases remained unmatched. DNA of the CDR3: TGCGCCAGCAGCCAATCCCCGCAGGGGGCGGCTGAAGCTTTCTTT. Its translation: CASSQSPQGAAEAFF.

The chain employs TRBV3-1 (or the pseudogene TRBV3-2) and TRBJ1-4; possibly TRBD1 for D (6 bases). Trimming removed 1 base from V and 7 bases from J, with 10 bases in between. Looked up from germline, CDR1 is LGHDT and CDR2 is YNNKEL (reference sequence). This CDR3 is 14 amino acids long. CDR3 loop: CASSQVRGSEKLFF. The CDR3 DNA sequence: TGTGCCAGCAGCCAAGTCAGGGGTTCTGAAAAACTGTTTTTT.

The V gene is TRBV11-3, the J gene TRBJ2-7, with 7 positions matching TRBD1. Germline loops: CDR1 SGHNT, CDR2 YENEEA. V lost 0 bases, J lost 5 bases, and 10 bases stayed unmatched. The CDR3 covers 16 residues. CDR3 residues: CASSLDDRQGANEQYF. The CDR3 DNA sequence: TGTGCCAGCAGCTTAGATGATAGACAGGGAGCCAACGAGCAGTACTTC.

The V gene is TRBV18, the J gene TRBJ2-1; D possibly corresponds to TRBD2 (6 bases). The ends were cut back, 5 bases at V and 13 bases at J, with 12 bases in the middle. The CDR3 runs 11 residues. Germline assignment: CDR1 KGHSH and CDR2 LQKENI. CDR3 nucleotide sequence: TGTGCCAGCTCAACCGGGACTTTTCAGTTCTTC. Protein: CASSTGTFQFF.

The genes are TRBV11-3 and TRBJ2-1; a weak D match, TRBD2 (6 bases). Trimming shortened V by 3 bases and J by 7 bases, and 19 bases separated the two germline ends. From germline, CDR1 is SGHNT and CDR2 YENEEA. This CDR3 contains 16 residues. CDR3 DNA: TGTGCCAGCAGCTTTTCCGGGACTGGGAACGGGAATGAGCAGTTCTTC. Translated, it gives CASSFSGTGNGNEQFF. Full variable domain (remainder filled in from reference TRBV11-3 and TRBJ2-1): EAGVVQSPRYKIIEKKQPVAFWCNPISGHNTLYWYLQNLGQGPELLIRYENEEAVDDSQLPKDRFSAERLKGVDSTLKIQPAELGDSAVYLCASSFSGTGNGNEQFFGPGTRLTVL.

The chain joins TRBV7-6 to TRBJ2-3; tentatively, D is TRBD2 (6 bases). Trimming removed 3 bases from V and 0 bases from J, with 25 bases in between. Germline loops: CDR1 SGHVS, CDR2 FNYEAQ. The CDR3 loop spans 20 amino acids. CDR3 loop: CASSFAPPGLGVSSTDTQYF. The CDR3 DNA follows: TGTGCCAGCAGCTTCGCCCCCCCGGGACTCGGCGTTAGTAGCACAGATACGCAGTATTTT.

This clone was seen a few times. This rearrangement joins TRBV7-6 to TRBJ2-7; 7 nucleotides align to TRBD1. This CDR3 region has 12 residues. CDR1 and CDR2 from the germline V gene are SGHVS and FNYEAQ. Trimming removed 5 bases from V and 6 bases from J; junction bases left unmatched: 4. The DNA of the CDR3 is TGTGCCAGCAGCCAACAGGGGCGCGAGCAGTACTTC. Translating it yields CASSQQGREQYF.